The 18 T cell receptor beta chains reported below all come from one sample, sequenced in a study of tumor-infiltrating lymphocytes in primary liver carcinoma (dated by TCRdb to the late 2010s). The sequencer listed for this sample is Illumina HiSeq 2500. TCRbeta-specific cDNA was reverse-transcribed from 500 ng total RNA using a constant-region primer and ProtoScript II reverse transcriptase. TCRbeta libraries were built with three nested multiplex PCR rounds, a slightly modified ARM-PCR procedure. The first two PCR rounds used multiplex TRBV1-TRBV30 forward primers with a Cbeta reverse primer, each for approximately 11 cycles. Starting from the raw public reads, TCRdb applied fastp trimming at Q25, assembled clones with MiXCR and retained in-frame beta chains. Entries that share a CDR3 protein sequence are merged under the most common genes and DNA. This sample is represented by some 190,000 distinct CDR3 sequences; approximately 60% of them were singletons. Approximately 70% of the sample comes from the top ten.

Blood RNA was extracted from unsorted whole blood using TRIzol reagent, and germline DNA was obtained with the DNeasy Blood & Tissue kit. Sequenced material: peripheral blood. These receptors all come from a man aged 40-49 years with primary liver carcinoma and hepatitis B virus infection.

Concerning this clonotype: A much larger clone lies a single base off, so this may be a read error. The V call is TRBV11-3, the J call TRBJ2-7, with D unresolved. The CDR3 is made up of 13 amino acids. The ends were cut back, 2 bases at V and 3 bases at J, with 8 bases in the middle. In germline, CDR1 is SGHNT, CDR2 YENEEA. The CDR3: CASSLRRDYEQYF. CDR3 DNA sequence: TGTGCCAGCAGCTTAAGGAGAGACTACGAGCAGTACTTC.

A word on this clonotype: This likely comes from a read error, as the CDR3 has no conserved phenylalanine or tryptophan at its end. The CDR3, as DNA: TGTGCCAGCAGCTTAGATCATTGGACAGATACGCAGTATTCT. Its protein is CASSLDHWTDTQYS. This chain uses TRBV11-2 with TRBJ2-3; D is undetermined. The CDR3 length is 14 residues. The germline V gene has CDR1 SGHAT and CDR2 FQNNGV. Trimming cost V 0 bases and J 3 bases, with 7 bases left between them.

The chain recombines TRBV4-2 with TRBJ2-2, with TRBD1 as a possible D gene (5 bases). V lost 3 bases, J lost 7 bases, and 18 bases lay in between. This CDR3 is 16 amino acids long. Germline lookup yields CDR1 LGHNA and CDR2 YNFKEQ. This CDR3 reads CASSHGRGADIGELFF. In DNA form, the CDR3 reads TGTGCCAGCAGCCACGGACGCGGTGCGGACATCGGGGAGCTGTTTTTT.

The chain is built from TRBV10-3 and TRBJ1-3; D might be TRBD1 (5 bases). The V and J ends lost 3 bases and 4 bases respectively, with 16 bases between them. The CDR3 totals 16 residues. Looked up from germline, CDR1 is ENHRY and CDR2 is SYGVKD. In DNA, the CDR3 is TGTGCCATCAGTGACAGGGATGGCAGCTGGGGAAACACCATATATTTT. Its protein is CAISDRDGSWGNTIYF.

The chain links TRBV29-1 to TRBJ1-2; D might be TRBD1 (5 bases). Trimming stripped 6 bases from V and 5 bases from J, with 16 bases between. The germline V gene has CDR1 SQVTM and CDR2 ANQGSEA. The CDR3 contains 13 residues. CDR3 sequence (DNA): TGCAGCGTGACGGGGGGTAACGGTTATGGCTACACCTTC. This gives the protein CSVTGGNGYGYTF. The full variable domain, in which reference TRBV29-1 and TRBJ1-2 provide the parts outside the CDR3, is SAVISQKPSRDICQRGTSLTIQCQVDSQVTMMFWYRQQPGQSLTLIATANQGSEATYESGFVIDKFPISRPNLTFSTLTVSNMSPEDSSIYLCSVTGGNGYGYTFGSGTRLTVV.

This clonotype occurred once. The chain joins TRBV10-2 to TRBJ2-7, with a weak D call TRBD2 (5 bases). CDR1 and CDR2 (germline): WSHSY, SAAADI. Trimming removed 0 bases from V and 0 bases from J, with 9 bases in between. CDR3 length equals 15 residues. CDR3 coding DNA: TGCGCCAGCAGTGAGTCCGGAGCGGTCTCCTACGAGCAGTACTTC. It specifies CASSESGAVSYEQYF.

On this clonotype itself: A read error may be the cause here, since a much bigger clone is one base away. The chain uses TRBV12-3 or TRBV12-4 and TRBJ2-1, with D perhaps TRBD2 (5 bases). The CDR3 is 13 amino acids. The CDR3 region is CTSVRDSYNEQFF. DNA of the CDR3: TGTACCAGCGTCCGGGACTCCTACAATGAGCAGTTCTTC.

The V call is TRBV5-3, the J call TRBJ2-1, with D perhaps TRBD1 or TRBD2 (5 bases each). TRBV5-3 is sorted into the ORF group, with uncertain function. The CDR3 contains 16 residues. V lost 4 bases and J 2 bases, leaving 16 bases between the germline ends. The CDR3 DNA sequence: TGTGCCAGAAGCGGGGGAGACAGCGGAGCCTACAATGAGCAGTTCTTC. Its protein is CARSGGDSGAYNEQFF.

Only one count was recorded for this clonotype. V and J are TRBV6-5 and TRBJ1-2; TRBD1 agrees at 8 bases. The length of the CDR3 is 14 residues. The germline V gene has CDR1 MNHEY and CDR2 SVGAGI. Unmatched junction bases numbered 12, after V lost 6 bases and J lost 9 bases. The CDR3 nucleotides are TGTGCCAGCAGAAGCCCGACAGGGGAGAATAGCTACACCTTC. As protein: CASRSPTGENSYTF.

The V gene is TRBV4-2, the J gene TRBJ2-1, with 8 bases fitting TRBD2. CDR3 length equals 18 residues. Looked up from germline, CDR1 is LGHNA and CDR2 is YNFKEQ. Trimming removed 0 bases from V and 13 bases from J; junction bases left unmatched: 20. CDR3: CASSQDDRYTGLAGRQFF. In DNA form, the CDR3 reads TGTGCCAGCAGCCAAGATGACAGGTACACTGGCCTAGCGGGCCGTCAGTTCTTC.

Comment on this clonotype: A much larger clone differs by one base, so this may be a read error. The gene calls are TRBV12-3 or TRBV12-4 and TRBJ2-2, with unresolved D. The CDR3 is 12 amino acids. In DNA, the CDR3 is TGTACCAGCAACCCTAACACCGGGGAGCTGTTTTTT. Protein product: CTSNPNTGELFF.

CDR3 residues: CASTIGRTNYGYTF. The CDR3 DNA follows: TGTGCCAGCACCATTGGACGGACTAACTATGGCTACACCTTC. The chain joins TRBV4-2 to TRBJ1-2; D is unresolved. Trimming took 7 bases from V and 0 from J, leaving 12 bases between them. This CDR3 contains 14 residues. CDR1 and CDR2 from the germline V gene are LGHNA and YNFKEQ.

This clonotype was counted a few times. The chain joins TRBV4-1 to TRBJ1-3, with no clear D. Germline assignment: CDR1 MGHRA and CDR2 YSYEKL. V lost 1 base to trimming and J lost 4 bases, with 5 bases between them. The CDR3 runs to 13 residues. The CDR3 loop reads CASSQVEGNTIYF. For the CDR3, the DNA is TGCGCCAGCAGCCAAGTGGAAGGAAACACCATATATTTT.

As to this clonotype: This may arise from a read error, as a much more abundant clone is one base away. The chain has TRBV29-1 and TRBJ2-2; D is perhaps TRBD2 (5 bases). This CDR3 has 14 residues. Germline CDR1 reads SQVTM; CDR2 reads ANQGSEA. Trimming cost V 5 bases and J 3 bases, with 13 bases left between them. The CDR3 bases are TGCAGCGTTAGCGGACGGGGATACACCGGGGAGCTGTTTTTT. It is translated as CSVSGRGYTGELFF.

The chain employs TRBV5-4 and TRBJ1-3, with D perhaps matching TRBD1 (5 bases). Trimming left V 2 bases short and J 0 bases short, with 9 bases between. From germline, CDR1 is SGHNT and CDR2 YYREEE (reference sequence). The CDR3 has 15 residues. CDR3 sequence reads: CASSLPTASGNTIYF. The CDR3 DNA sequence: TGTGCCAGCAGCTTACCGACAGCCTCTGGAAACACCATATATTTT.

This clonotype came up once. An end of the junction does not agree with germline; a read error may underlie this. The chain links TRBV7-9 to TRBJ2-7; 8 positions agree with TRBD2. Looked up from germline, CDR1 is SEHNR and CDR2 is FQNEAQ (reference sequence). CDR3 length: 17 amino acids. CDR3: CASSSAGGDFDPYKQYF. DNA for the CDR3: TGTGCCAGCAGCTCGGCGGGAGGAGATTTCGACCCCTACAAGCAGTACTTC.

On this clonotype itself: A much larger clonotype is one base distant, so this may be a read error. The CDR3 DNA follows: TGTGCCAGCAGCTTGGTGGGCAGGGGGCTTGGGACCGGGGAGCTGTTTTTT. It encodes CASSLVGRGLGTGELFF. The J gene is TRBJ2-2, the V gene TRBV11-2; 8 bases are shared with TRBD1. The CDR3 runs 17 residues. In germline, CDR1 is SGHAT, CDR2 FQNNGV. J was trimmed by 5 bases and V by 3 bases; bases with no gene match: 11.

To note about this clonotype: The junction and the germline gene differ at one end; a read error may be behind it. The chain recombines TRBV6-5 with TRBJ2-3, with 7 bases aligning to TRBD1. Germline loops: CDR1 MNHEY, CDR2 SVGAGI. The CDR3 has 19 residues. CDR3 sequence: CASSYGPPTGSPYTETQYF. Here the CDR3 DNA reads TGTGCCAGCAGTTACGGACCGCCGACAGGGAGTCCTTACACAGAAACGCAGTATTTT.